What follows is one T cell receptor beta chain and its context. Authors' methods: Amplification of reference gene primers was used by the study to estimate nucleated cell counts. Repertoires were generated with immunoSEQ multiplex PCR, while TCRdb's copy carries only in-frame clones and drops some. The V and J calls and clone size were taken over from that table, and D and trimming were inferred from the DNA. The table includes over 80,000 clones, roughly nine tenths detected once. Germline V lookup: CDR1 SQVTM, CDR2 ANQGSEA. This CDR3 has 13 residues. This specimen belongs to a study of blood T cell repertoires in COVID-19. Study background: Acute and convalescent COVID-19 specimens originated in the United States, Italy and Spain. Nucleic acid was either cDNA or gDNA, and it came from T cells, B-cell-depleted T cells, or PBMCs.

Material for sequencing was peripheral blood. The J gene is TRBJ2-1, the V gene TRBV29-1; 12 nucleotides agree with TRBD2. The receptor comes from a man between 50 and 59 years old with acute or convalescent COVID-19. This chain's CDR3 is CRGASGGAGEQFF. Written as DNA, the CDR3 is TGCAGAGGGGCTAGCGGGGGGGCCGGTGAGCAGTTCTTC.